The 5 T cell receptor beta chains presented below share a single source sample, sequenced in a study of shared clonotypes between healthy human individuals. CD45RO-negative cells were positively selected for CCR7, leaving out terminally differentiated effector memory CD45RA+ cells. Produced via immunoSEQ multiplex PCR; TCRdb's table is partial and in-frame only. The table shows some 740,000 clones, with 85% to 95% occurring only once. The material sequenced was naive CD8+ T cells sorted from blood. Every receptor here comes from a man aged 30-40 years in good health.

The rearrangement uses TRBV25-1 and TRBJ2-7; D is unclear. The CDR3 is made up of 13 amino acids. Trimming took 6 bases from V and 0 from J, leaving 9 bases between them. CDR1 and CDR2 from the germline V gene are MGHDK and SYGVNS. The CDR3 DNA sequence: TGTGCCAGCAGGGACCTGAGCTCCTACGAGCAGTACTTC. It specifies CASRDLSSYEQYF.

This clone was seen only once. CDR3 loop: CASSVGGSPGYEQYF. The CDR3 region has the DNA TGTGCCAGCAGCGTAGGCGGGAGCCCTGGCTACGAGCAGTACTTC. V usage is TRBV9 and J usage is TRBJ2-7; TRBD2 aligns across 7 bases. With V trimmed by 0 bases and J by 3 bases, 6 bases remained unmatched. This CDR3 comprises 15 residues. Germline V gene sequence: CDR1 SGDLS, CDR2 YYNGEE.

The CDR3, as DNA: TGTGCCAGCAGCTCCAACGGCTACGAGCAGTACTTC. Its translation is CASSSNGYEQYF. V and J are TRBV7-9 and TRBJ2-7, with unresolved D. Germline CDR1 SEHNR, CDR2 FQNEAQ (reference sequence). With 4 bases removed from V and 3 bases from J, the gap between germline ends came to 7 bases. The CDR3 consists of 12 residues.

The chain has TRBV15 and TRBJ2-5; D gene unclear. The J call could be wrong; TRBJ2-7 is a better fit for the DNA end. The germline gives CDR1 LNHNV, CDR2 YYDKDF (reference sequence). The CDR3 runs 13 residues. The DNA for the CDR3 is TGTGCCACCAGCGTCCTGGGGTTCTACGAGCAGTACTTC. This codes for CATSVLGFYEQYF.

The chain combines TRBV5-5 with TRBJ2-5; 7 nucleotides agree with TRBD1. The CDR3 spans 15 residues. Looked up from germline, CDR1 is SGHKS and CDR2 is YYEKEE (reference sequence). The V and J ends lost 4 bases and 2 bases, in that order; junction bases with no gene match: 8. This CDR3 reads CASSPLSRGQETQYF. As DNA, the CDR3 is TGTGCCAGCAGCCCCCTGAGCAGGGGGCAAGAGACCCAGTACTTC.